A selection of T cell receptor beta chains follows, all from one sample in a study of tumor-infiltrating lymphocytes in localized non-small cell lung cancer. Some clones are missing from TCRdb's copy, which holds only in-frame ones; the method was immunoSEQ multiplex PCR. The sample includes approximately 15,000 clones, roughly 69% of them seen just once. The sequenced sample consisted of lung tumor tissue. The source is a human donor with non-small cell lung cancer. Each CDR3 is given with its conserved first and last residue. D genes are given only for firm matches. Some rows have no size entry. The others give once, few or many, or a class for an expanded clone.

cdr3_nt cdr3_aa j_call d_call clone_size cdr3_length v_call
TGTGCTAGTGGTTTGGGGCAGACCTATGGCGGCTACACCTTC CASGLGQTYGGYTF TRBJ1-2 - - 14 TRBV12-5
TGCGCCAGCAATTCCGGGGTCAACAATGAGCAGTTCTTC CASNSGVNNEQFF TRBJ2-1 - - 13 TRBV10-2
TGTGCCAGTAGTATAGCCCGGACAGGACAGTACGAGCAGTACTTC CASSIARTGQYEQYF TRBJ2-7 TRBD1 - 15 TRBV19
TGCAGCGTTGAAGTGGTAAGGGGGAATGAGCAGTTCTTC CSVEVVRGNEQFF TRBJ2-1 - - 13 TRBV29-1
TGTGCCAGCAGCTGGGGACAATTTATGGGAGCTTTCTTT CASSWGQFMGAFF TRBJ1-1 - - 13 TRBV5-6
TGTGCCAGCAGCTTCCGGGGAGTTCGAGAAAAACTGTTTTTT CASSFRGVREKLFF TRBJ1-4 - - 14 TRBV11-2
TGTGCCAGCAGCTTAGGGTCCGGGGCCAACGTCCTGACTTTC CASSLGSGANVLTF TRBJ2-6 - - 14 TRBV7-3
TGTGCCAGCAGTCGGCAGGGAGGCTCCTACGAGCAGTACTTC CASSRQGGSYEQYF TRBJ2-7 - - 14 TRBV28
TGTGCCTGGAGTGTACACGGAGCGGGAGGTGGAGCGCAGTACTTC CAWSVHGAGGGAQYF TRBJ2-7 TRBD2 few 15 TRBV30
TGCGCCAGCAGCCAAGACTCACAGGGGGCTAGGGAAAAACTGTTTTTT CASSQDSQGAREKLFF TRBJ1-4 TRBD1 - 16 TRBV4-1
TGTGCCAGCAAGCGGGAGGGGACCACAGATACGCAGTATTTT CASKREGTTDTQYF TRBJ2-3 - - 14 TRBV7-5
TGTGCCAGCAGCTTAGGGGGTCCGGGGGCGGCTGAAGCTTTCTTT CASSLGGPGAAEAFF TRBJ1-1 - - 15 TRBV7-2
TGTGCCAGCAAAAAGCGGACTACCTACAATGAGCAGTTCTTC CASKKRTTYNEQFF TRBJ2-1 - few 14 TRBV28
TGTGCCTGGATGCAGCGGGACTCCTACGAGCAGTACTTC CAWMQRDSYEQYF TRBJ2-7 TRBD2 - 13 TRBV30
TGCGCCAGCAGCGCTCAAGAGACCCAGTACTTC CASSAQETQYF TRBJ2-5 - - 11 TRBV5-1
TGTGCCAGCTCACCACCCTCCCGGACAGAATTCAATGAGCAGTTCTTC CASSPPSRTEFNEQFF TRBJ2-1 - - 16 TRBV18
TGCGCCAGCAGCGCCGGACAGGAGAACACTGAAGCTTTCTTT CASSAGQENTEAFF TRBJ1-1 TRBD1 - 14 TRBV5-1